This T cell receptor (beta chain) was documented in a study of T cell responses to AZD1222 COVID-19 vaccine. Findings and limits, study-wide: Only six or seven AZD1222 recipients tested seropositive at baseline. Spike-specific TCR breadth and depth both grew after two AZD1222 doses.

The protocol was immunoSEQ multiplex PCR, while the TCRdb copy is restricted to in-frame clones and leaves out a portion. The profile shows 150,000 to 200,000 clones, 85% to 90% of them singletons. This CDR3 contains 16 residues. Germline loops: CDR1 SEHNR, CDR2 FQNEAQ (reference sequence). V lost 3 bases and J 0 bases, leaving 12 bases between the germline ends. This clone was seen just once. Its antigen is undetermined. The sequencing used peripheral blood, collected on day 0 of MenACWY control vaccination. This TCR came from an adult in good health. The chain is built from TRBV7-9 and TRBJ1-3; TRBD1 might be the D (6 bases). The CDR3 DNA is TGTGCCAGCAGCTTCTTACCGACAGGCTCTGGAAACACCATATATTTT. It translates to CASSFLPTGSGNTIYF.